The clone carrying this T cell receptor beta chain occurred a few times. No antigen is known for it. Expressed TCRB transcripts were sequenced because the entire RNA isolate underwent reverse transcription. The read count averaged approximately 3.5 million across naive, central memory and regulatory T cell samples. TCRdb keeps only in-frame clones here, not all; method: immunoSEQ multiplex PCR. The sample has more than 60,000 clones, about 55% seen once. The data stem from a study of beta chain features in type 1 diabetes. Broader study findings: Type 1 diabetes patients showed a moderate but significant shortening of TCRB CDR3s in all four CD4+ subsets. A closer apparent resemblance between naive, central memory and Treg TCRB repertoires was seen in patients than in healthy donors.

The receptor's source is a woman under 30 in good health. The sample comprised Tregs from blood.

The CDR3 DNA is TGTGCCATCGAAAGCGGGAGTAAGGGCACAGATACGCAGTATTTT. Amino acid sequence: CAIESGSKGTDTQYF. The chain couples TRBV10-3 to TRBJ2-3; 8 nucleotides agree with TRBD2. Per the germline V gene, CDR1 is ENHRY and CDR2 is SYGVKD. The V gene end was trimmed by 8 bases and the J gene end by 1 base; junction bases not matched to a gene: 8. This CDR3 spans 15 amino acids.